The present entry profiles one T cell receptor (beta chain) with its context. The germline V gene has CDR1 MNHEY and CDR2 SVGEGT. This CDR3 is 15 amino acids long. V was clipped by 4 bases and J by 5 bases; unmatched bases: 6. These data originate in a study of blood T cell repertoires in COVID-19. Study-wide context: From T cells, B-cell-depleted T cells, or PBMCs came the material, which was cDNA or gDNA.

In the original workflow: Using reference gene primer amplification, nucleated cell counts were estimated. Repertoires were generated with immunoSEQ multiplex PCR, while TCRdb's copy carries only in-frame clones and drops some. V and J calls and clone size are given by that table; D and trimming were obtained from the DNA. The sample holds about 190,000 clones, roughly 81% seen once. This TCR derives from a woman of 80 years or more with acute or convalescent COVID-19. This chain connects TRBV6-2 or TRBV6-3 to TRBJ2-1, with 9 bases that match TRBD1. Sequenced material: peripheral blood. The DNA for the CDR3 is TGTGCCAGCAGTTTGGACAGGGGATGGGACAATGAGCAGTTCTTC. It translates to CASSLDRGWDNEQFF.